This T cell receptor beta chain was captured in a study of shared clonotypes between healthy human individuals. Study summary: A donor's plate count was three for CD4 naive and three for CD4 memory; CD8 naive had two and CD8 memory one.

Genomic DNA of every subset was divided equally among multiple immunoSEQ plates. The assay was immunoSEQ multiplex PCR, and TCRdb's table has in-frame clones only and misses some. Of 170,000 or so clones detected, about 66% appear once; the ten largest clones hold 10%. The specimen was memory CD4+ T cells sorted from blood. Subset specified: CD45RA-negative fraction. The source is a man under 40 in good health.

CDR3 sequence reads: CASSSSGRSGELFF. CDR3 in DNA: TGTGCCAGCAGCTCCAGCGGGAGATCCGGGGAGCTGTTTTTT. The V call is TRBV28, the J call TRBJ2-2; 8 bases match TRBD2. CDR1 is MDHEN, CDR2 SYDVKM, per germline. CDR3 length: 14 residues. Germline trimming cut 6 bases from V and 6 bases from J; bases unmatched to any gene: 6. Complete variable domain (other parts from reference TRBV28 and TRBJ2-2): DVKVTQSSRYLVKRTGEKVFLECVQDMDHENMFWYRQDPGLGLRLIYFSYDVKMKEKGDIPEGYSVSREKKERFSLILESASTNQTSMYLCASSSSGRSGELFFGEGSRLTVL.